A single sample is the source of the 8 T cell receptor beta chains below, sequenced in a study of shared clonotypes between healthy human individuals. The protocol was immunoSEQ multiplex PCR, while the TCRdb copy is restricted to in-frame clones and leaves out a portion. The sample lists 1,400,000 or so clones, approximately 98.5% occurring once. Sequences were obtained from naive CD4+ T cells sorted from blood. The subset is: CD45RA+ positively selected. These TCRs come from a man aged 25 to 45 in good health.

The chain combines TRBV7-8 with TRBJ2-3; 8 nucleotides line up with TRBD2. This CDR3 is 18 amino acids long. With V trimmed by 0 bases and J by 2 bases, 10 bases remained unmatched. The germline V gene encodes CDR1 SGHVS and CDR2 FQNEAQ. The CDR3: CASSLALSGSFITDTQYF. The CDR3 DNA reads as TGTGCCAGCAGCTTAGCGCTAAGCGGGAGTTTTATCACAGATACGCAGTATTTT.

The chain has TRBV18 and TRBJ2-5, with 9 bases identical to TRBD2. The CDR3 consists of 14 residues. The ends lost 3 bases at V and 4 bases at J; junction bases unmatched: 3. Germline values: CDR1 KGHSH, CDR2 LQKENI. Here the CDR3 reads CASSPGLAVETQYF. DNA for the CDR3: TGTGCCAGCTCACCGGGACTAGCCGTAGAGACCCAGTACTTC.

Of note for this clone: Other DNA sequences of this sample code for an identical CDR3. The chain couples TRBV29-1 to TRBJ1-1; no firm D call. With 5 bases removed from V and 0 bases from J, the gap between germline ends came to 10 bases. Germline V gives CDR1 SQVTM, CDR2 ANQGSEA. This CDR3 has 13 residues. CDR3: CSVRGRMNTEAFF. The CDR3 nucleotides read TGCAGCGTTCGTGGGCGCATGAACACTGAAGCTTTCTTT.

The rearrangement uses TRBV7-2 and TRBJ2-7; the D is unclear. In germline, CDR1 is SGHTA, CDR2 FQGNSA. The CDR3 loop spans 13 amino acids. V was shortened by 1 base and J by 3 bases, with 7 bases between the two germline ends. The CDR3 spells CASSLDGYYEQYF. CDR3 nucleotide sequence: TGTGCCAGCAGCTTAGACGGATACTACGAGCAGTACTTC. The full variable domain, with the rest looked up from reference TRBV7-2 and TRBJ2-7, is GAGVSQSPSNKVTEKGKDVELRCDPISGHTALYWYRQSLGQGLEFLIYFQGNSAPDKSGLPSDRFSAERTGGSVSTLTIQRTQQEDSAVYLCASSLDGYYEQYFGPGTRLTVT.

The rearrangement joins TRBV11-2 to TRBJ2-5; 10 bases map to TRBD2. The CDR3 is made up of 17 amino acids. J was trimmed by 6 bases and V by 1 base; bases with no gene match: 11. In germline, CDR1 is SGHAT, CDR2 FQNNGV. The CDR3 DNA reads as TGTGCCAGCAGCTTAGTAGGGGCTAGCGGGAGTTCGAAGACCCAGTACTTC. It encodes CASSLVGASGSSKTQYF.

On this clone itself: The sample has other DNA sequences that encode this CDR3 too. This sequence joins TRBV9 and TRBJ2-3, with D maybe TRBD2 (6 bases). Germline CDR1 reads SGDLS; CDR2 reads YYNGEE. CDR3 length equals 15 residues. V was trimmed by 0 bases and J by 0 bases, leaving 8 bases between them. The CDR3 loop is CASSVAGGSTDTQYF. As DNA, the CDR3 is TGTGCCAGCAGCGTAGCCGGGGGTAGCACAGATACGCAGTATTTT.

The CDR3 nucleotides read TGTGCCAGTACCCCGTGGGCAGGGGTCAATCAGCCCCAGCATTTT. Translated, it gives CASTPWAGVNQPQHF. V usage is TRBV19 and J usage is TRBJ1-5; D is possibly TRBD1 (6 bases). The CDR3 extends over 15 amino acids. The V end lost 7 bases, the J end lost 3 bases, and 16 bases lay between the germline ends. Germline V CDR1 and CDR2: LNHDA, SQIVND (reference sequence).

V is TRBV7-2 and J is TRBJ1-2, with TRBD1 as a possible D gene (6 bases). The CDR3 runs to 14 residues. The germline gives CDR1 SGHTA, CDR2 FQGNSA. Trimming removed 7 bases from V and 8 bases from J, with 20 bases in between. CDR3 sequence: CASTLIGAGGGYTF. The CDR3 DNA is TGTGCCAGCACCCTTATAGGGGCCGGGGGCGGCTACACCTTC. The entire variable domain, with the rest obtained from reference TRBV7-2 and TRBJ1-2, is as follows: GAGVSQSPSNKVTEKGKDVELRCDPISGHTALYWYRQSLGQGLEFLIYFQGNSAPDKSGLPSDRFSAERTGGSVSTLTIQRTQQEDSAVYLCASTLIGAGGGYTFGSGTRLTVV.